The entry below describes one T cell receptor beta chain. This record belongs to a study of beta chain features in type 1 diabetes. Looked up from germline, CDR1 is LGHNA and CDR2 is YNFKEQ. V shed 1 base and J shed 7 bases, with 14 bases lying between them. This CDR3 has 15 amino acids. Reverse transcribing all isolated RNA meant expressed TCRB transcripts were sequenced. The assay was immunoSEQ multiplex PCR, and TCRdb's table has in-frame clones only and misses some. Of around 240,000 clones in the sample, more than 9% were seen once. The chain joins TRBV4-2 to TRBJ2-1; maybe TRBD1 (6 bases). Source material: naive CD4+ T cells from blood. The clonotype was recovered from a woman aged 18-30 years in good health. CDR3 sequence: CASSQGDRLKNEQFF. CDR3 nucleotides: TGTGCCAGCAGCCAAGGCGACAGGTTAAAGAATGAGCAGTTCTTC.